The 6 T cell receptor beta chains in this list originate from one sample, sequenced in a study of CD8 T cells in ankylosing spondylitis. TCRdb re-derived calls from the 5' RACE reads in MiXCR, one entry per CDR3 protein. The data contain about 250,000 distinct CDR3 sequences, roughly 32% of them seen just once; the ten biggest clones take up approximately 4.6%. Input material: blood, either unsorted or a sorted T cell fraction (not recorded which). The source is a male donor with ankylosing spondylitis or in good health (not recorded which).

The chain is built from TRBV30 and TRBJ2-7; D not certain. Germline loops: CDR1 GTSNPN, CDR2 SVGIG (reference sequence). V was pared by 1 base and J by 4 bases, with 5 bases between. This CDR3 contains 11 residues. The CDR3 is CAWSGAYEQYF. The CDR3 DNA follows: TGTGCCTGGAGTGGTGCTTACGAGCAGTACTTC.

The CDR3: CASSPSGGIGTDTQYF. The CDR3 DNA sequence: TGCGCCAGCAGCCCTAGCGGGGGCATCGGCACAGATACGCAGTATTTT. The chain links TRBV10-1 to TRBJ2-3, with 10 bases that match TRBD2. Germline trimming cut 6 bases from V and 1 base from J; bases unmatched to any gene: 7. Germline V CDR1 and CDR2: WNHNN, SYGVQD (reference sequence). There are 16 residues in the CDR3.

The chain recombines TRBV4-1 with TRBJ1-1; no firm D call. The ends were cut back, 0 bases at V and 0 bases at J, with 8 bases in the middle. Germline CDR1 and CDR2: MGHRA and YSYEKL. CDR3 length: 15 residues. CDR3 sequence reads: CASSQDLVLNTEAFF. The CDR3 nucleotides are TGCGCCAGCAGCCAAGATCTGGTACTGAACACTGAAGCTTTCTTT.

This clonotype was counted a few times. The rearrangement links TRBV5-6 to TRBJ2-7; TRBD1 is a possible D gene (5 bases). Trimming shortened V by 0 bases and J by 1 base, and 14 bases separated the two germline ends. This CDR3 region has 16 residues. Germline V gene sequence: CDR1 SGHDT, CDR2 YYEEEE. Here the CDR3 reads CASSLAGLRTSYEQYF. CDR3 nucleotides: TGTGCCAGCAGCTTGGCCGGTCTTCGGACATCCTACGAGCAGTACTTC.

The CDR3 region has the DNA TGTGCCAGCAGTTTCATGTTGGGGGCTCACAACAATGAGCAGTTCTTC. This encodes CASSFMLGAHNNEQFF. The rearrangement joins TRBV12-3 or TRBV12-4 to TRBJ2-1; tentatively, D is TRBD1 (6 bases). Trimming pared 3 bases from V and 5 bases from J, leaving 17 bases between. This CDR3 comprises 16 residues.

This clonotype was picked up a small number of times. V gene TRBV7-2 combines with J gene TRBJ2-1; 12 bases align to TRBD2. Germline values: CDR1 SGHTA, CDR2 FQGNSA. This CDR3 has 17 residues. V dropped 5 bases and J dropped 0; count of bases not matched to a gene: 5. In DNA form, the CDR3 reads TGTGCCAGCAGCGAGACTAGCGGGGGCCACTCCTACAATGAGCAGTTCTTC. Translating it yields CASSETSGGHSYNEQFF.